Presented here are 7 T cell receptor beta chains from one specimen sequenced in a study of T-cell memory formation after mild COVID-19. A single record per CDR3 protein comes from TCRdb applying MiXCR to the 5' RACE reads. The data show about 170,000 distinct CDR3 sequences, 10% to 15% seen once. The specimen was PBMCs or a T cell subset sorted from them (not recorded which). These receptors came from a man aged 18-30 years who had mild COVID-19 (a few samples of this study predate the infection). Cell type and time point are not known.

The sample holds a few counts of this clonotype. The V and J genes are TRBV11-3 and TRBJ2-3; the D gene is possibly TRBD1 (6 bases). The V gene's germline CDR1 is SGHNT and CDR2 YENEEA. The CDR3 is made up of 13 amino acids. Trimming stripped 3 bases from V and 6 bases from J, with 10 bases between. CDR3 protein: CASSFDTGDTQYF. CDR3 nucleotide sequence: TGTGCCAGCAGCTTCGACACAGGGGATACGCAGTATTTT.

This clonotype was seen only a few times. The V call is TRBV5-1, the J call TRBJ2-3, with a tentative D call TRBD2 (6 bases). The length of the CDR3 is 14 residues. CDR1 and CDR2 from the germline V gene are SGHRS and YFSETQ. V was cut by 0 bases and J by 8 bases, with 13 bases left in between. CDR3 loop: CASSLDGGSGTQYF. CDR3 bases: TGCGCCAGCAGCTTGGATGGGGGTAGCGGTACGCAGTATTTT.

This clonotype was observed many times. The chain is built from TRBV7-2 and TRBJ1-1; D gene uncertain. Germline CDR1 is SGHTA and CDR2 is FQGNSA. With 7 bases removed from V and 0 bases from J, the gap between germline ends came to 12 bases. This CDR3 is 14 amino acids long. CDR3 protein: CASTSTPMNTEAFF. The CDR3 DNA reads TGTGCCAGCACCTCAACACCTATGAACACTGAAGCTTTCTTT.

This clonotype was seen only a few times. V usage is TRBV7-2 and J usage is TRBJ2-5, with 8 bases aligning to TRBD2. The CDR3 covers 14 residues. V trimming: 4 bases; J trimming: 5 bases; junction bases outside the gene matches: 6. Germline V lookup: CDR1 SGHTA, CDR2 FQGNSA. The CDR3, as DNA: TGTGCCAGCAGCTCCGGACTAGCTCCGGAGACCCAGTACTTC. It is translated as CASSSGLAPETQYF.

This clonotype was counted many times. The J gene is TRBJ1-4, the V gene TRBV10-1; no clear D gene. Trimming removed 0 bases at V and 4 bases at J, with 6 bases between. The CDR3 consists of 14 residues. Germline CDR1 reads WNHNN; CDR2 reads SYGVQD (reference sequence). DNA for the CDR3: TGCGCCAGCAGTGAGTCCGCGAGTAATGAAAAACTGTTTTTT. Translated: CASSESASNEKLFF.

The chain employs TRBV4-3 and TRBJ1-5; D not resolved. The V gene lost 0 bases and the J gene lost 7 bases, with 7 bases spanning the gap. CDR3 length: 13 residues. From germline, CDR1 is LGHNA and CDR2 YSLEER. Written as DNA, the CDR3 is TGCGCCAGCAGCCAAGATAAGTACCAGCCCCAGCATTTT. Protein sequence: CASSQDKYQPQHF.

This sequence joins TRBV7-8 and TRBJ2-1, with TRBD1 as a possible D gene (6 bases). The germline gives CDR1 SGHVS, CDR2 FQNEAQ. This CDR3 is built from 14 residues. V gave up 5 bases and J gave up 7 bases, with 15 bases separating them. DNA for the CDR3: TGTGCCAGCAGCCTCCGACAGGTTGCTAATGAGCAGTTCTTC. Protein: CASSLRQVANEQFF.